The 11 T cell receptor beta chains below were found in one sample sequenced in a study of beta chain features in type 1 diabetes. General observations from the study: Type 1 diabetes patients had TCRB CDR3s that were shorter (moderately but significantly so) in all four CD4+ subsets.

The antigens these receptors bind are not known. Every bit of the isolated RNA underwent reverse transcription, so sequencing read expressed TCRB transcripts. The assay was immunoSEQ multiplex PCR, and TCRdb's table has in-frame clones only and misses some. Of 640,000 or so clones in the sample, 10% to 15% were seen once. The sequenced material came from naive CD4+ T cells from blood. Every receptor here comes from a man aged 18 to 29 with type 1 diabetes.

This clone was counted a few times. CDR3 sequence (DNA): TGCGCCAGCAGTGAGTCGAGCGATTCACCCCTCCACTTT. Residues: CASSESSDSPLHF. The chain employs TRBV10-2 and TRBJ1-6; no firm D call. Germline V gene sequence: CDR1 WSHSY, CDR2 SAAADI. CDR3 length: 13 amino acids. Between the trimmed V and J ends, which lost 0 bases and 8 bases, there was a span of 5 bases.

There are a few counts of this clone. The chain is built from TRBV10-3 and TRBJ2-7; D unclear. V was cut by 2 bases and J by 4 bases, with 12 bases left in between. The CDR3 is 14 residues long. Germline V gene sequence: CDR1 ENHRY, CDR2 SYGVKD. The DNA of the CDR3 is TGTGCCATCAGTGAGGAGCTACGCAAGTACGAGCAGTACTTC. Encoded protein: CAISEELRKYEQYF.

The chain is built from TRBV23-1 and TRBJ1-5; D uncertain. TRBV23-1 is an ORF, with its function uncertain. V was cut by 2 bases and J by 4 bases, with 12 bases left in between. This CDR3 contains 15 residues. The CDR3 coding sequence is TGCGCCAGCAGTCAAAAGGGAACCCCAAATCAGCCCCAGCATTTT. Translation gives CASSQKGTPNQPQHF.

The J gene is TRBJ1-1, the V gene TRBV5-1, with D possibly TRBD1 on 6 matching bases. V was trimmed by 4 bases and J by 0 bases, leaving 16 bases between them. The germline V gene encodes CDR1 SGHRS and CDR2 YFSETQ. This CDR3 is built from 16 residues. The CDR3 region has the DNA TGCGCCAGCAGCCAGGAGGGGGGCTATATGAACACTGAAGCTTTCTTT. It is translated as CASSQEGGYMNTEAFF.

This chain connects TRBV2 to TRBJ1-2; unclear D gene. CDR3 size: 12 residues. The V gene's germline CDR1 is SNHLY and CDR2 FYNNEI. Trimming took off 6 bases at V and 8 bases at J, with 13 bases between the two ends. This CDR3 reads CASRVGNEGYTF. DNA for the CDR3: TGTGCCAGCAGGGTGGGGAATGAAGGCTACACCTTC.

In this sample, this clone turned up a few times. V and J are TRBV29-1 and TRBJ1-4, with D possibly being TRBD1 (5 bases). There are 12 residues in the CDR3. V dropped 6 bases and J dropped 7 bases, with 12 bases sitting between them. The germline V gene encodes CDR1 SQVTM and CDR2 ANQGSEA. The CDR3 here is CSVVGTAEKLFF. The CDR3 nucleotides are TGCAGCGTCGTCGGGACTGCTGAAAAACTGTTTTTT.

V and J are TRBV25-1 and TRBJ1-2; the D is unclear. The CDR3 has 15 amino acids. The V end lost 4 bases, the J end lost 4 bases, and 16 bases lay between the germline ends. The germline V gene has CDR1 MGHDK and CDR2 SYGVNS. For the CDR3, the DNA is TGTGCCAGCAGTGGTCAGCAGGACTACTTCTATGGCTACACCTTC. It is translated as CASSGQQDYFYGYTF.

The genes are TRBV7-9 and TRBJ1-4, with D possibly being TRBD1 (5 bases). Germline V CDR1 and CDR2: SEHNR, FQNEAQ (reference sequence). There are 16 residues in the CDR3. Trimming removed 5 bases from V and 0 bases from J, with 13 bases in between. The CDR3 nucleotides are TGTGCCAGCAGCCTCGGACAAGTTACAACTAATGAAAAACTGTTTTTT. Its protein is CASSLGQVTTNEKLFF.

The chain employs TRBV2 and TRBJ2-2, with a weak D call TRBD1 (6 bases). Germline CDR1 is SNHLY and CDR2 is FYNNEI. This CDR3 has 15 amino acids. Trimming stripped 5 bases from V and 6 bases from J, with 16 bases between. This chain's CDR3 is CASSTGTRAPGELFF. The CDR3 region has the DNA TGTGCCAGCAGTACCGGGACAAGGGCCCCCGGGGAGCTGTTTTTT.

As regards this clone: Different DNA sequences within this sample yield the same CDR3. The CDR3 region has the DNA TGCAGCGTTGAAGGGGGCGAAAAACTGTTTTTT. It specifies CSVEGGEKLFF. The V call is TRBV29-1, the J call TRBJ1-4; a weak D match, TRBD1 (5 bases). Trimming removed 1 base at V and 8 bases at J, with 5 bases between. CDR3 length: 11 amino acids. Per germline, CDR1 SQVTM and CDR2 ANQGSEA.

The chain's CDR3 is CASSPGGGPGNIQYF. Written as DNA, the CDR3 is TGTGCCAGCTCACCAGGCGGGGGGCCAGGGAACATTCAGTACTTC. This rearrangement joins TRBV18 to TRBJ2-4; 8 bases align to TRBD2. This CDR3 has 15 amino acids. V gave up 2 bases and J gave up 7 bases; unmatched junction bases: 7. Germline CDR1 and CDR2: KGHSH and LQKENI.